These 20 T cell receptor beta chains were sequenced from one sample in a study of cytomegalovirus exposure and HLA in healthy donors. Use of 60 Vbeta and 13 Jbeta primers characterized the PCR. Data came from immunoSEQ multiplex PCR; TCRdb stores just in-frame clones and leaves some out. The sample includes 150,000 to 200,000 clones, around four fifths of them seen just once. The sample comprised PBMCs. Every receptor here comes from a man aged 18 to 30 in good health and CMV-seronegative.

This chain joins TRBV15 and TRBJ2-1; 12 bases fit TRBD2. J was trimmed by 6 bases and V by 5 bases; bases with no gene match: 5. Germline V gives CDR1 LNHNV, CDR2 YYDKDF (reference sequence). The CDR3 runs to 15 residues. CDR3 sequence reads: CATSAPGLAGNEQFF. The CDR3 region has the DNA TGTGCCACCAGCGCGCCGGGACTAGCGGGCAATGAGCAGTTCTTC. Together with reference TRBV15 and TRBJ2-1, the CDR3 gives the full variable domain: DAMVIQNPRYQVTQFGKPVTLSCSQTLNHNVMYWYQQKSSQAPKLLFHYYDKDFNNEADTPDNFQSRRPNTSFCFLDIRSPGLGDTAMYLCATSAPGLAGNEQFFGPGTRLTVL.

The table lists this clone with a count of one. The chain employs TRBV7-5 and TRBJ2-7; TRBD2, the table's D call, lacks a check against the DNA. TRBV7-5 is designated a pseudogene. The CDR3 is 14 amino acids. Here the CDR3 DNA reads TGTGTCAGAAGCTTATCCGGGAATTTCGACGAGCAGTACTTC. Translation: CVRSLSGNFDEQYF.

The chain carries TRBV7-2 and TRBJ1-2; tentatively, D is TRBD1 (5 bases). V was shortened by 8 bases and J by 6 bases, with 16 bases between the two germline ends. The length of the CDR3 is 13 residues. Germline CDR1 and CDR2: SGHTA and FQGNSA. The CDR3 is CASGDGALHGYTF. The DNA for the CDR3 is TGTGCCAGCGGTGATGGGGCTCTCCATGGCTACACCTTC.

This rearrangement joins TRBV7-9 to TRBJ1-3; the D is unclear. V lost 8 bases, J lost 6 bases, and 17 bases lay in between. This CDR3 contains 14 residues. Germline CDR1 and CDR2: SEHNR and FQNEAQ (reference sequence). The CDR3 nucleotides are TGTGCCAGCGCCACCGTTGGGGAGCAAAACACCATATATTTT. Translation: CASATVGEQNTIYF. The full variable domain, in which reference TRBV7-9 and TRBJ1-3 provide the parts outside the CDR3, is DTGVSQNPRHKITKRGQNVTFRCDPISEHNRLYWYRQTLGQGPEFLTYFQNEAQLEKSRLLSDRFSAERPKGSFSTLEIQRTEQGDSAMYLCASATVGEQNTIYFGEGSWLTVV.

The genes are TRBV7-9 and TRBJ1-6; D gene uncertain. V was cut by 5 bases and J by 6 bases, with 11 bases left in between. This CDR3 contains 14 residues. Germline-derived CDR1 and CDR2 are SEHNR and FQNEAQ (reference sequence). The CDR3: CASSTSGANSPLHF. As DNA, the CDR3 is TGTGCCAGCAGCACCTCGGGAGCTAATTCACCCCTCCACTTT.

The rearrangement joins TRBV25-1 to TRBJ1-6, with D tentatively TRBD1 (5 bases). Trimming removed 4 bases from V and 8 bases from J, with 21 bases in between. The CDR3 contains 17 residues. Germline V gives CDR1 MGHDK, CDR2 SYGVNS. CDR3 residues: CASSGSTGEAMHSPLHF. The DNA of the CDR3 is TGTGCCAGCAGTGGATCGACGGGGGAAGCTATGCATTCACCCCTCCACTTT.

This clone showed up just a few times. The chain joins TRBV29-1 to TRBJ2-3; 9 nucleotides align to TRBD1. This CDR3 is built from 16 residues. The V and J ends lost 0 bases and 2 bases, in that order; junction bases with no gene match: 6. Per the germline V gene, CDR1 is SQVTM and CDR2 is ANQGSEA. The chain's CDR3 is CSVEDLGQGITDTQYF. The DNA for the CDR3 is TGCAGCGTTGAAGATCTGGGACAGGGAATCACAGATACGCAGTATTTT.

The chain couples TRBV19 to TRBJ2-1, with D possibly being TRBD1 (6 bases). V lost 7 bases and J 7 bases, leaving 14 bases between the germline ends. Germline V gives CDR1 LNHDA, CDR2 SQIVND (reference sequence). The CDR3 runs 13 residues. CDR3 nucleotides: TGTGCCAGTACAACCAGGGGCTGGAATGAGCAGTTCTTC. Protein product: CASTTRGWNEQFF.

The chain carries TRBV18 and TRBJ2-1; 7 bases are shared with TRBD1. Germline V gene sequence: CDR1 KGHSH, CDR2 LQKENI. This CDR3 contains 15 residues. V lost 3 bases to trimming and J lost 5 bases; unmatched junction nucleotides: 7. Here the CDR3 reads CASSPPGTENNEQFF. The CDR3 DNA is TGTGCCAGCTCACCCCCCGGGACAGAAAACAATGAGCAGTTCTTC.

The gene calls are TRBV28 and TRBJ1-5; 10 bases line up with TRBD1. Looked up from germline, CDR1 is MDHEN and CDR2 is SYDVKM. After removal of 5 bases from V and 1 base from J, the junction contained 2 bases not matched to a gene. The CDR3 length is 15 residues. CDR3 nucleotides: TGTGCCAGCAGTAAGACAGGGGGCAGCAATCAGCCCCAGCATTTT. Amino acids: CASSKTGGSNQPQHF.

The chain carries TRBV11-1 and TRBJ2-2; 8 bases are shared with TRBD2. The germline gives CDR1 SGHAT, CDR2 FQDESV (reference sequence). J was trimmed by 2 bases and V by 7 bases; bases with no gene match: 12. This CDR3 has 17 residues. CDR3 nucleotides: TGTGCCAGCACCCCCCGTCGGGGGGGCCTCAACACCGGGGAGCTGTTTTTT. Translated, it gives CASTPRRGGLNTGELFF.

The chain couples TRBV2 to TRBJ2-3; 15 nucleotides match TRBD2. Trimming at V came to 2 bases and at J to 0 bases, leaving 9 bases not matched to a gene. This CDR3 contains 20 residues. Germline CDR1 reads SNHLY; CDR2 reads FYNNEI. CDR3 coding DNA: TGTGCCAGCAGTGAACCCCCAGGACTAGCGGGAGGGAGGAGCACAGATACGCAGTATTTT. It codes for CASSEPPGLAGGRSTDTQYF.

J is TRBJ1-2 and V is TRBV28, with D possibly being TRBD1 (5 bases). Per the germline V gene, CDR1 is MDHEN and CDR2 is SYDVKM. V lost 6 bases to trimming and J lost 4 bases, with 12 bases between them. The CDR3 consists of 13 residues. CDR3: CASSRQLIYGYTF. The CDR3 bases are TGTGCCAGCAGCCGACAGCTTATCTATGGCTACACCTTC.

V usage is TRBV28 and J usage is TRBJ1-1, with TRBD1 as a possible D gene (5 bases). V was pared by 6 bases and J by 4 bases, with 15 bases between. The CDR3 loop spans 14 amino acids. Germline V lookup: CDR1 MDHEN, CDR2 SYDVKM. The CDR3 is CASRGRAGGTEAFF. The CDR3 DNA is TGTGCCAGCAGGGGCAGGGCCGGGGGCACTGAAGCTTTCTTT.

The chain links TRBV19 to TRBJ2-1; D might be TRBD1 (5 bases). Germline assignment: CDR1 LNHDA and CDR2 SQIVND (reference sequence). The CDR3 length is 13 residues. V lost 7 bases and J lost 4, with 11 bases in between. The CDR3, as DNA: TGTGCCAGTAACCTAGACAGTTACAATGAGCAGTTCTTC. It translates to CASNLDSYNEQFF.

The chain combines TRBV30 with TRBJ2-1, with TRBD2 as a possible D gene (5 bases). Germline V gene lookup returns CDR1 GTSNPN and CDR2 SVGIG (reference sequence). Trimming shortened V by 2 bases and J by 7 bases, and 12 bases separated the two germline ends. The CDR3 runs 13 residues. The chain's CDR3 is CAWSSGRGNEQFF. The CDR3 DNA is TGTGCCTGGAGTAGCGGCCGGGGAAATGAGCAGTTCTTC. Based on the CDR3 plus reference TRBV30 and TRBJ2-1, the full variable domain is SQTIHQWPATLVQPVGSPLSLECTVEGTSNPNLYWYRQAAGRGLQLLFYSVGIGQISSEVPQNLSASRPQDRQFILSSKKLLLSDSGFYLCAWSSGRGNEQFFGPGTRLTVL.

The V call is TRBV19, the J call TRBJ2-7; the match to TRBD1 covers 7 bases. The CDR3 spans 15 residues. In germline, CDR1 is LNHDA, CDR2 SQIVND (reference sequence). Trimming removed 5 bases from V and 1 base from J; junction bases left unmatched: 8. In DNA form, the CDR3 reads TGTGCCAGTAGTGGGGAACACAGGGGATCCTACGAGCAGTACTTC. Amino acids: CASSGEHRGSYEQYF.

J is TRBJ1-4 and V is TRBV10-3; 7 nucleotides match TRBD1. This CDR3 is built from 14 residues. Germline CDR1 reads ENHRY; CDR2 reads SYGVKD. With 0 bases clipped from V and 8 bases from J, the junction kept 3 bases outside the gene matches. The CDR3 here is CAISESRGPEKLFF. The CDR3 coding sequence is TGTGCCATCAGTGAGTCGAGGGGGCCAGAAAAACTGTTTTTT.

The V call is TRBV6-5, the J call TRBJ1-1, with 12 bases matching TRBD1. The CDR3 has 15 amino acids. The V gene's germline CDR1 is MNHEY and CDR2 SVGAGI. Unmatched junction bases numbered 9, after V lost 6 bases and J lost 7 bases. The CDR3 reads CASRMGQGASVEAFF. As DNA, the CDR3 is TGTGCCAGCAGGATGGGACAGGGGGCTTCGGTTGAAGCTTTCTTT.

The rearrangement links TRBV18 to TRBJ2-1; 13 nucleotides align to TRBD2. Unmatched junction bases numbered 10, after V lost 3 bases and J lost 5 bases. The CDR3 covers 18 residues. CDR1 and CDR2 from the germline V gene are KGHSH and LQKENI. CDR3: CASSPELAGLAGNNEQFF. CDR3 sequence (DNA): TGTGCCAGCTCACCCGAACTAGCGGGACTAGCGGGGAACAATGAGCAGTTCTTC.